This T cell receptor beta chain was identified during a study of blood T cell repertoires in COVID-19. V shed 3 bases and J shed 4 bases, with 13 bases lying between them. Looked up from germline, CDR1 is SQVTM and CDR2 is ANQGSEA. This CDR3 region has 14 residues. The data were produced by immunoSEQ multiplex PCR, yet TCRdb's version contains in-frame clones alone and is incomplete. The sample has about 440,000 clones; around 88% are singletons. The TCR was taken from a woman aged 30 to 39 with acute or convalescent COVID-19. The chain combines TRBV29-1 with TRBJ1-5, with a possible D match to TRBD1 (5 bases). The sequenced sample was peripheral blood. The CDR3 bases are TGCAGCGTTGATTCTAGAGCAGGGAATCAGCCCCAGCATTTT. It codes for CSVDSRAGNQPQHF.